Here is one T cell receptor (beta chain) with its context. Antigen unknown. The data originate from a study of breast tumors, draining lymph nodes, adjacent tissues. Germline values: CDR1 SGHVS, CDR2 FNYEAQ. There are 13 residues in the CDR3. Using its own MiXCR run on the multiplex PCR reads, TCRdb lists one record per CDR3 protein. The sample yields over 250,000 distinct CDR3 sequences, 30% to 35% seen once. General study findings and limits: Compared with lymph nodes, tumors were less diverse; compared with nontumor tissue, more. Data only fit, rather than demonstrated, lymph node origin of most tumor T cells.

Samples came from axillary lymph nodes draining the breast cancer. Input material: axillary lymph node tissue. The rearrangement joins TRBV7-6 to TRBJ2-2; a weak D match, TRBD2 (5 bases). The TCR sequence derives from a female donor with breast cancer. Some clones in this sample may be carry-over from other donors' samples. The DNA of the CDR3 is TGTGTCGGCAGCTGGCGCGGAGGCGGGGAGCTGTTTTTT. Translation: CVGSWRGGGELFF.